These 21 T cell receptor beta chains were all obtained from the same sample, sequenced in a study of cytomegalovirus exposure and HLA in healthy donors (dated by TCRdb to about 2017). The library was prepared using the immunoSEQ multiplex PCR assay. A mixture of 60 forward primers for TCR Vbeta segments and 13 reverse primers for TCR Jbeta segments was used in the multiplex PCR. As stored in TCRdb, this immuneACCESS dataset retains in-frame rearrangements with V and J assigned. A fraction of the clones does not appear; measured against another copy, unresolved V genes explain less than half of the discrepancy, and the remainder lacks a known reason. Here the sample has about 140,000 clones; more than 60% occur a single time. Jointly, the top ten make up about 1.8% of the sample. Sequenced sample: PBMCs. Receptors originate from a male donor in good health and CMV-seronegative.

This rearrangement joins TRBV30 to TRBJ2-4, with a weak D call TRBD2 (5 bases). This CDR3 has 12 amino acids. V lost 0 bases, J lost 6 bases, and 6 bases lay in between. The V gene's germline CDR1 is GTSNPN and CDR2 SVGIG (reference sequence). CDR3 in amino acids: CAWSVRGNIQYF. Written as DNA, the CDR3 is TGTGCCTGGAGTGTACGGGGAAACATTCAGTACTTC.

This chain connects TRBV7-6 to TRBJ2-2; TRBD1 might be the D (5 bases). CDR1 is SGHVS, CDR2 FNYEAQ, per germline. The V gene lost 0 bases and the J gene lost 6 bases, with 8 bases spanning the gap. The CDR3 contains 14 residues. This CDR3 is CASSLAGEAGELFF. The CDR3 nucleotides are TGTGCCAGCAGCTTAGCAGGGGAAGCCGGGGAGCTGTTTTTT.

The chain has TRBV29-1 and TRBJ1-4; D remains unclear. The CDR3 runs to 13 residues. From germline, CDR1 is SQVTM and CDR2 ANQGSEA. V gave up 2 bases and J gave up 4 bases, with 8 bases separating them. CDR3 nucleotides: TGCAGCGTTGAAAGCTCGCTTAATGAAAAACTGTTTTTT. It specifies CSVESSLNEKLFF.

This sequence joins TRBV28 and TRBJ1-2; weak D call: TRBD1 (6 bases). The V gene lost 5 bases and the J gene lost 1 base, with 14 bases spanning the gap. The CDR3 has 15 residues. Germline CDR1 MDHEN, CDR2 SYDVKM. DNA of the CDR3: TGTGCCAGCAGTCCGCAAACCAGGGGTAACTATGGCTACACCTTC. It specifies CASSPQTRGNYGYTF.

There are a few counts of this clone. V and J are TRBV5-4 and TRBJ1-2; D uncertain. The CDR3 runs to 13 residues. The germline CDR1 and CDR2 sequences are SGHNT and YYREEE (reference sequence). V lost 6 bases and J lost 4, with 13 bases in between. The chain's CDR3 is CASKSLESYGYTF. Written as DNA, the CDR3 is TGTGCCAGCAAGTCCTTGGAGAGCTATGGCTACACCTTC.

This clone was found a few times. The J gene is TRBJ2-7, the V gene TRBV6-1; perhaps TRBD1 as D (6 bases). Germline V lookup: CDR1 MNHNS, CDR2 SASEGT. Deletions cut 10 bases from V and 5 bases from J, with 18 bases between. The CDR3 totals 13 residues. CDR3 sequence reads: CAIPKDRPNEQYF. CDR3 in DNA: TGTGCCATCCCGAAGGACAGACCGAACGAGCAGTACTTC.

Only a few counts were recorded for this clone. This chain uses TRBV29-1 with TRBJ1-1; D may be TRBD1 (6 bases). Germline lookup yields CDR1 SQVTM and CDR2 ANQGSEA. The CDR3 is 12 residues long. Trimming removed 3 bases from V and 11 bases from J, with 16 bases in between. The CDR3 DNA reads TGCAGCGTTGAGGTAGGGTCCAGGGGTGCTTTCTTT. Residues: CSVEVGSRGAFF. The full variable domain, rest sourced from reference TRBV29-1 and TRBJ1-1, is SAVISQKPSRDICQRGTSLTIQCQVDSQVTMMFWYRQQPGQSLTLIATANQGSEATYESGFVIDKFPISRPNLTFSTLTVSNMSPEDSSIYLCSVEVGSRGAFFGQGTRLTVV.

J is TRBJ2-6 and V is TRBV13; D gene ambiguous. CDR1 and CDR2 from the germline V gene are PRHDT and FYEKMQ (reference sequence). The CDR3 has 13 residues. V lost 0 bases and J 12 bases, leaving 9 bases between the germline ends. The CDR3 spells CASSLGLAPVLTF. The DNA for the CDR3 is TGTGCCAGCAGCTTAGGCCTGGCACCCGTCCTGACTTTC.

This chain connects TRBV30 to TRBJ1-2, with 9 bases identical to TRBD1. Germline-derived CDR1 and CDR2 are GTSNPN and SVGIG (reference sequence). CDR3 length: 14 amino acids. The V segment lost 1 base and the J segment 5 bases; nucleotides outside the gene matches: 5. CDR3 sequence: CAWSGDRGEYGYTF. The CDR3, as DNA: TGTGCCTGGAGTGGTGACAGGGGGGAGTATGGCTACACCTTC. Based on the CDR3 plus reference TRBV30 and TRBJ1-2, the full variable domain is SQTIHQWPATLVQPVGSPLSLECTVEGTSNPNLYWYRQAAGRGLQLLFYSVGIGQISSEVPQNLSASRPQDRQFILSSKKLLLSDSGFYLCAWSGDRGEYGYTFGSGTRLTVV.

The rearrangement uses TRBV19 and TRBJ1-1; TRBD1 is a possible D gene (5 bases). V lost 5 bases and J lost 6, with 10 bases in between. Germline CDR1 reads LNHDA; CDR2 reads SQIVND (reference sequence). CDR3 size: 12 residues. The CDR3 loop is CASSRGGAEAFF. The CDR3, as DNA: TGTGCCAGTAGTCGGGGCGGGGCTGAAGCTTTCTTT. Using reference TRBV19 and TRBJ1-1 for the parts outside the CDR3, the full variable domain is DGGITQSPKYLFRKEGQNVTLSCEQNLNHDAMYWYRQDPGQGLRLIYYSQIVNDFQKGDIAEGYSVSREKKESFPLTVTSAQKNPTAFYLCASSRGGAEAFFGQGTRLTVV.

The chain employs TRBV2 and TRBJ1-2; 9 nucleotides align to TRBD1. The CDR3 is made up of 15 amino acids. Germline CDR1 is SNHLY and CDR2 is FYNNEI. Losses at the gene ends were 6 bases for V and 4 bases for J; bases not matched to a gene: 9. Here the CDR3 reads CASSSNRGLAYGYTF. CDR3 nucleotide sequence: TGTGCCAGCAGCTCAAACAGGGGGCTGGCCTATGGCTACACCTTC.

The CDR3 loop is CASSRSRTSGDETQYF. In nucleotides, the CDR3 is TGTGCCAGCAGCCGTTCCAGGACTAGCGGCGATGAGACCCAGTACTTC. V is TRBV5-4 and J is TRBJ2-5; 10 bases map to TRBD2. Germline CDR1 and CDR2: SGHNT and YYREEE (reference sequence). This CDR3 comprises 16 residues. V gave up 4 bases and J gave up 5 bases; unmatched junction bases: 11.

In its sample, this clone was seen a few times. The rearrangement links TRBV7-9 to TRBJ1-3; no clear D gene. The V end lost 7 bases, the J end lost 0 bases, and 7 bases lay between the germline ends. Germline assignment: CDR1 SEHNR and CDR2 FQNEAQ (reference sequence). This CDR3 has 13 residues. In nucleotides, the CDR3 is TGTGCCAGCAAAATGAGCTCTGGAAACACCATATATTTT. Its translation is CASKMSSGNTIYF.

The genes are TRBV28 and TRBJ1-2; TRBD1 aligns across 8 bases. The V and J ends lost 1 base and 8 bases, in that order; junction bases with no gene match: 12. CDR3 length equals 16 residues. From germline, CDR1 is MDHEN and CDR2 SYDVKM. CDR3: CASSLLMLQGAVGYTF. The CDR3 coding sequence is TGTGCCAGCAGTTTATTGATGCTGCAGGGGGCGGTAGGCTACACCTTC.

V gene TRBV9 combines with J gene TRBJ1-1; 7 nucleotides match TRBD1. The CDR3 covers 13 residues. The germline CDR1 and CDR2 sequences are SGDLS and YYNGEE. The V segment lost 2 bases and the J segment 5 bases; nucleotides outside the gene matches: 3. For the CDR3, the DNA is TGTGCCAGCAGCGTCCAGGGGGTGACTGAAGCTTTCTTT. Protein: CASSVQGVTEAFF.

The chain combines TRBV21-1 with TRBJ2-3; the D call TRBD2 from the table was never checked on the DNA. TRBV21-1 is shown as a pseudogene. The CDR3 runs 14 residues. The chain's CDR3 is CASSRDWCTDTQYF. CDR3 sequence (DNA): TGTGCCAGCAGCAGAGACTGGTGCACAGATACGCAGTATTTT.

This clone has a handful of counts. The chain couples TRBV19 to TRBJ2-7; 11 positions match TRBD1. The CDR3 totals 14 residues. Trimming removed 11 bases from V and 4 bases from J; junction bases left unmatched: 10. The germline CDR1 and CDR2 sequences are LNHDA and SQIVND (reference sequence). DNA of the CDR3: TGTGCCTCCCGGGGACAGGGGGTCCCATACGAGCAGTACTTC. Encoded protein: CASRGQGVPYEQYF. The variable domain in full, with the rest retrieved from reference TRBV19 and TRBJ2-7, is DGGITQSPKYLFRKEGQNVTLSCEQNLNHDAMYWYRQDPGQGLRLIYYSQIVNDFQKGDIAEGYSVSREKKESFPLTVTSAQKNPTAFYLCASRGQGVPYEQYFGPGTRLTVT.

The chain joins TRBV30 to TRBJ1-1; TRBD1 aligns across 9 bases. The V and J ends lost 6 bases and 4 bases, in that order; junction bases with no gene match: 9. This CDR3 comprises 14 residues. The germline V gene encodes CDR1 GTSNPN and CDR2 SVGIG (reference sequence). The CDR3 DNA follows: TGTGCCTGCCAGGACAGGGGTTGGGGCACTGAAGCTTTCTTT. This codes for CACQDRGWGTEAFF.

A few counts support this clone. The chain couples TRBV2 to TRBJ1-3, with unresolved D. The germline V gene has CDR1 SNHLY and CDR2 FYNNEI. This CDR3 has 15 residues. V was cut by 6 bases and J by 1 base, with 13 bases left in between. The CDR3 loop is CASRLLRGSGNTIYF. The CDR3 bases are TGTGCCAGCAGGCTGTTGCGGGGATCTGGAAACACCATATATTTT.

As regards this clone: This same CDR3 is encoded by further DNA sequences in the sample. V is TRBV5-4 and J is TRBJ2-3; possible D gene TRBD2, 6 bases. Trimming stripped 3 bases from V and 3 bases from J, with 17 bases between. The germline gives CDR1 SGHNT, CDR2 YYREEE (reference sequence). This CDR3 is 16 amino acids long. The DNA of the CDR3 is TGTGCCAGCAGCTCAACACTAGCAGGGCCTACAGATACGCAGTATTTT. Amino acids: CASSSTLAGPTDTQYF.

This chain joins TRBV11-2 and TRBJ1-3; possible D gene TRBD1, 5 bases. V lost 6 bases and J 1 base, leaving 10 bases between the germline ends. This CDR3 spans 14 amino acids. Germline values: CDR1 SGHAT, CDR2 FQNNGV. CDR3 in DNA: TGTGCCAGCAGGCGGGGGGATTCTGGAAACACCATATATTTT. It specifies CASRRGDSGNTIYF. Full variable domain (missing parts from reference TRBV11-2 and TRBJ1-3): EAGVAQSPRYKIIEKRQSVAFWCNPISGHATLYWYQQILGQGPKLLIQFQNNGVVDDSQLPKDRFSAERLKGVDSTLKIQPAKLEDSAVYLCASRRGDSGNTIYFGEGSWLTVV.